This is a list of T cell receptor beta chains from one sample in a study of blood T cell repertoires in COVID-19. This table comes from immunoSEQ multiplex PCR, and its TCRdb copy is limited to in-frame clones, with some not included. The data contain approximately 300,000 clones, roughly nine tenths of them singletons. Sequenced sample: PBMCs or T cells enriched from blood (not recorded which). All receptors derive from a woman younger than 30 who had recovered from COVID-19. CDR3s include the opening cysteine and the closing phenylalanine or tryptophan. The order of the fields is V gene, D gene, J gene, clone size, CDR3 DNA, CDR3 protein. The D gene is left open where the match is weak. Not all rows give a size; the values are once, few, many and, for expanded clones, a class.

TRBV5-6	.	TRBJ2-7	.	TGTGCCAGCAGCTTAGATGTCGGGTCCTGGAGCTCCTACGAGCAGTACTTC	CASSLDVGSWSSYEQYF
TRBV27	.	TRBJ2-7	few	TGTGCCAGCCGGCCCTGGACAGCCTACGAGCAGTACTTC	CASRPWTAYEQYF
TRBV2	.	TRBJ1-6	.	TGTGCCAGCAGTGTTAAACATCTCTATAATTCACCCCTCCACTTT	CASSVKHLYNSPLHF
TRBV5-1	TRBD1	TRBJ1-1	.	TGCGCCAGCAGACTTGGGGTAGGACAGGAGGGGACTGAAGCTTTCTTT	CASRLGVGQEGTEAFF
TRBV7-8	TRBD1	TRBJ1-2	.	TGTGCCAGCAGCAGGCAGGGGGCTTCTAACTATGGCTACACCTTC	CASSRQGASNYGYTF
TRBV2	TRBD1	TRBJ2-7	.	TGTGCCAGCAATTTACAGGGGGCGCCCCACTACGAGCAGTACTTC	CASNLQGAPHYEQYF
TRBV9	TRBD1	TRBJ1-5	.	TGTGCCAGCAGCGCCGGACAGGTAGGTCAGCCCCAGCATTTT	CASSAGQVGQPQHF
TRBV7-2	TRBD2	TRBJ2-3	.	TGTGCCAGCAGCTTAGCGTCTAGCGGGACTTTCACAGATACGCAGTATTTT	CASSLASSGTFTDTQYF
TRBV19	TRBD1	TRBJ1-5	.	TGTGCCAGTAGTGCGGACAGGGAGGTTAGCAATCAGCCCCAGCATTTT	CASSADREVSNQPQHF
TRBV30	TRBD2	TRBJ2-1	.	TGTGCCTGGATCCCCTCAGCGGGGGGAATCGATGAGCAGTTCTTC	CAWIPSAGGIDEQFF
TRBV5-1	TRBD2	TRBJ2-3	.	TGCGCCAGCAGCCCCGGACTAGCGCGAAACACAGATACGCAGTATTTT	CASSPGLARNTDTQYF
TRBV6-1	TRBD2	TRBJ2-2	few	TGTGCCAGCAGTGAACTAGCGGGAGACACCGGGGAGCTGTTTTTT	CASSELAGDTGELFF
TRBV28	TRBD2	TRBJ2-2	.	TGTGCCAGCAGTACGCCTAGACTAGCTCCGGGAATCGGGGAGCTGTTTTTT	CASSTPRLAPGIGELFF
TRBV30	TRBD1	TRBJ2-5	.	TGTGCCTGGAGTCTTCTCAGGGACAGGCGTTTTCCCCAACCTCAAGAGACCCAGTACTTC	CAWSLLRDRRFPQPQETQYF
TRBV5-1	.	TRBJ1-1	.	TGCGCCAGCAGCTTCCCACAGGATTCCATGAACACTGAAGCTTTCTTT	CASSFPQDSMNTEAFF
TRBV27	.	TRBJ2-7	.	TGTGCCAGCAAGGACAGTTTACGTTCCTACGAGCAGTACTTC	CASKDSLRSYEQYF
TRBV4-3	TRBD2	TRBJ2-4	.	TGCGCCAGCAGCCAAGATCTGCTAGCGGGGGGGATAACGAACATTCAGTACTTC	CASSQDLLAGGITNIQYF
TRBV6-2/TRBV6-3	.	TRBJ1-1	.	TGTGCCAGCAGTTACATATCAGGGATTTATGGGGAAGCTTTCTTT	CASSYISGIYGEAFF
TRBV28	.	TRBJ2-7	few	TGTGCCAGCAGCGACAGGGAGCAGTACTTC	CASSDREQYF
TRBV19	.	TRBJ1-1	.	TGTGCCAGTAGTATAGTTGGAGGGACTGAAGCTTTCTTT	CASSIVGGTEAFF
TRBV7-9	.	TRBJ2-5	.	TGTGCCAGCAGCTTGACGCAGTCCCAGGGAGAGACCCAGTACTTC	CASSLTQSQGETQYF
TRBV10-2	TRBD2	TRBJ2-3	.	TGCGCCAGCAGTGAGTCCCCTTGGGATCCTAGCGGGAGAAAAGGCACAGATACGCAGTATTTT	CASSESPWDPSGRKGTDTQYF
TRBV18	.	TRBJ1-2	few	TGTGCCAGCTCACCAATGGCAGAGGAAGGCTACACCTTC	CASSPMAEEGYTF
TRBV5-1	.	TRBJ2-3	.	TGCGCCAGCAGCTTGGGACCCGAGGGCACAGATACGCAGTATTTT	CASSLGPEGTDTQYF
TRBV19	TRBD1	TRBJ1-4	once	TGTGCCAGCCGACAGGGGGCGCAGAATGAAAAACTGTTTTTT	CASRQGAQNEKLFF
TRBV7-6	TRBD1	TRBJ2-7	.	TGTGCCAGCAGCAAGACAGGGGGAATAGACGAGCAGTACTTC	CASSKTGGIDEQYF
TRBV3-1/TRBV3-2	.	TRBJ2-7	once	TGTGCCAGCAGCCAAGTCGTAGGAGGGATCTACTCCTACGAGCAGTACTTC	CASSQVVGGIYSYEQYF
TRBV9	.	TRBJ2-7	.	TGTGCCAGCAGCGTAGCGACAGATTCCTACGAGCAGTACTTC	CASSVATDSYEQYF
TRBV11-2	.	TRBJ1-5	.	TGTGCCAGCAGCCCTAACAGTGCGACGGCCCAGCATTTT	CASSPNSATAQHF
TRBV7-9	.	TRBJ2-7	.	TGTGCCAGCAGCCTGGCGGGGTATCTTCTCTACGAGCAGTACTTC	CASSLAGYLLYEQYF
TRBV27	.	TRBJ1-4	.	TGTGCCAGCAGTTTATACTTCGACCGGCAGGGTAATGAAAAACTGTTTTTT	CASSLYFDRQGNEKLFF
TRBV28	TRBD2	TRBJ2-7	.	TGTGCCAGCAGTCCCTCCGGGACTAGCAGCTACGAGCAGTACTTC	CASSPSGTSSYEQYF
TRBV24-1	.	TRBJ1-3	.	TGTGCCACCAGTGCGGGCTCTGGAAACACCATATATTTT	CATSAGSGNTIYF
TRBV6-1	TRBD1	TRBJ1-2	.	TGTGCCAGCAGTGCCTCGTCGGGACAGATTAACTATGGCTACACCTTC	CASSASSGQINYGYTF
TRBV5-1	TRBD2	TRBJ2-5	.	TGCGCCAGCAGCTTGATAGCGGGAGTCGGAGAGACCCAGTACTTC	CASSLIAGVGETQYF
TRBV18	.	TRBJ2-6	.	TGTGCCAGCTCCGCTCGCAGATCTGGGGCCAACGTCCTGACTTTC	CASSARRSGANVLTF
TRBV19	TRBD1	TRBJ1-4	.	TGTGCCAGTAGCCTCGGACAGGATAATGAAAAACTGTTTTTT	CASSLGQDNEKLFF
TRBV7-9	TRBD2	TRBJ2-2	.	TGTGCCAGCAGCTTGACCGGCGGGAGGTTCGCCGGGGAGCTGTTTTTT	CASSLTGGRFAGELFF
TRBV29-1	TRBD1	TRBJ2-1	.	TGCAGCGTTCGGGACAGGGGAAAAAAGGTTCCGTCCTACAATGAGCAGTTCTTC	CSVRDRGKKVPSYNEQFF
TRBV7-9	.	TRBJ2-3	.	TGTGCCAGCAGCTTCGTGGATACGCAGTATTTT	CASSFVDTQYF
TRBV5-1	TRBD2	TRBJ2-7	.	TGCGCCAGCAGCTTATCCGGGACTAAGAGGGGTGTGTACGAGCAGTACTTC	CASSLSGTKRGVYEQYF
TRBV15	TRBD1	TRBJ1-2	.	TGTGCCACCTCAGGGGGACGGATTAACTATGGCTACACCTTC	CATSGGRINYGYTF